One and the same sample provided the 29 T cell receptor beta chains below, sequenced in a study of beta chain features in type 1 diabetes. The authors reverse transcribed all of the isolated RNA, so sequencing captured expressed TCRB transcripts. Some clones are missing from TCRdb's copy, which holds only in-frame ones; the method was immunoSEQ multiplex PCR. The sample holds 350,000 to 450,000 clones, around 16% seen once. The sample taken for sequencing was naive CD4+ T cells from blood. The source is a woman younger than 30 in good health.

V usage is TRBV4-2 and J usage is TRBJ2-3; D gene uncertain. This CDR3 has 12 residues. The ends were cut back, 0 bases at V and 9 bases at J, with 7 bases in the middle. Germline CDR1 LGHNA, CDR2 YNFKEQ. The CDR3 is CASSQEVGTQYF. For the CDR3, the DNA is TGTGCCAGCAGCCAAGAGGTGGGCACGCAGTATTTT.

This clone appeared a few times. V gene TRBV5-4 combines with J gene TRBJ2-3; D gene uncertain. V lost 0 bases and J lost 1, with 9 bases in between. Germline V gene sequence: CDR1 SGHNT, CDR2 YYREEE (reference sequence). The CDR3 extends over 15 amino acids. The CDR3 nucleotides are TGTGCCAGCAGCTTGGGCGGCGGCCGCACAGATACGCAGTATTTT. This translates into CASSLGGGRTDTQYF. The variable domain in full, completed from reference TRBV5-4 and TRBJ2-3, reads ETGVTQSPTHLIKTRGQQVTLRCSSQSGHNTVSWYQQALGQGPQFIFQYYREEENGRGNFPPRFSGLQFPNYSSELNVNALELDDSALYLCASSLGGGRTDTQYFGPGTRLTVL.

This clone was recorded a few times. The chain joins TRBV7-9 to TRBJ2-3, with 9 nucleotides matching TRBD1. Germline CDR1 is SEHNR and CDR2 is FQNEAQ (reference sequence). The V and J ends lost 5 bases and 6 bases, in that order; junction bases with no gene match: 6. This CDR3 comprises 14 residues. In DNA, the CDR3 is TGTGCCAGCAGCCTACAGGGGGCGCGGGATACGCAGTATTTT. Its protein product is CASSLQGARDTQYF.

This clone was seen only a few times. The J gene is TRBJ2-7, the V gene TRBV25-1; D possibly corresponds to TRBD2 (6 bases). The CDR3 is made up of 11 amino acids. The germline CDR1 and CDR2 sequences are MGHDK and SYGVNS. Trimming took 5 bases from V and 7 from J, leaving 9 bases between them. The DNA of the CDR3 is TGTGCCAGCAGTACCCGGGGGGAGCAGTACTTC. Translated: CASSTRGEQYF.

This clone was observed a few times. The chain is built from TRBV20-1 and TRBJ2-5; TRBD2 might be the D (5 bases). Trimming took 3 bases from V and 7 from J, leaving 6 bases between them. CDR1 is DFQATT and CDR2 is SNEGSKA in the germline V gene (reference sequence). The CDR3 has 10 residues. The CDR3 is CSASTRTQYF. The CDR3 nucleotides read TGCAGTGCTAGCACTAGGACCCAGTACTTC.

The V and J genes are TRBV4-2 and TRBJ2-7, with D unclear. The CDR3 totals 13 residues. Germline V lookup: CDR1 LGHNA, CDR2 YNFKEQ. Trimming left V 0 bases short and J 6 bases short, with 9 bases between. CDR3 coding DNA: TGTGCCAGCAGCCAAGACCGATCTATCGAGCAGTACTTC. Protein product: CASSQDRSIEQYF.

This sequence joins TRBV2 and TRBJ2-7, with 8 positions matching TRBD1. Germline assignment: CDR1 SNHLY and CDR2 FYNNEI. The CDR3 totals 13 residues. V lost 8 bases and J lost 3; bases outside the gene matches: 6. CDR3 DNA sequence: TGTGCCAGCCGTCAGGGGGCCGGCTACGAGCAGTACTTC. Its translation: CASRQGAGYEQYF.

The chain joins TRBV5-1 to TRBJ2-4; D perhaps matches TRBD2 (5 bases). The germline V gene encodes CDR1 SGHRS and CDR2 YFSETQ. V gave up 0 bases and J gave up 3 bases, with 13 bases separating them. This CDR3 has 16 amino acids. The CDR3 region has the DNA TGCGCCAGCAGCTTGGATACGGGAATAGGCAAAAACATTCAGTACTTC. Its translation: CASSLDTGIGKNIQYF. Filled out from reference TRBV5-1 and TRBJ2-4, the complete variable domain reads KAGVTQTPRYLIKTRGQQVTLSCSPISGHRSVSWYQQTPGQGLQFLFEYFSETQRNKGNFPGRFSGRQFSNSRSEMNVSTLELGDSALYLCASSLDTGIGKNIQYFGAGTRLSVL.

This rearrangement joins TRBV18 to TRBJ1-2; TRBD1 might be the D (5 bases). With 1 base removed from V and 3 bases from J, the gap between germline ends came to 9 bases. The CDR3 contains 14 residues. Germline V gene sequence: CDR1 KGHSH, CDR2 LQKENI. CDR3 region: CASSPQGVDYGYTF. Here the CDR3 DNA reads TGTGCCAGCTCACCACAAGGGGTTGACTATGGCTACACCTTC.

This clone was seen only a few times. This chain's CDR3 is CAISDLNQPQHF. CDR3 coding DNA: TGTGCCATCAGTGACTTAAATCAGCCCCAGCATTTT. The chain is built from TRBV10-3 and TRBJ1-5; D is unresolved. Germline V gene sequence: CDR1 ENHRY, CDR2 SYGVKD. The CDR3 sequence is 12 residues long. V was pared by 3 bases and J by 4 bases, with 4 bases between.

The chain uses TRBV25-1 and TRBJ2-1, with D tentatively TRBD1 (5 bases). This CDR3 region has 11 residues. The V gene's germline CDR1 is MGHDK and CDR2 SYGVNS. V dropped 7 bases and J dropped 4 bases, with 5 bases sitting between them. The CDR3 coding sequence is TGTGCCAGCACAGGGTACAATGAGCAGTTCTTC. It codes for CASTGYNEQFF.

The V gene is TRBV7-2, the J gene TRBJ1-5, with D possibly being TRBD1 (6 bases). Trimming removed 5 bases from V and 1 base from J, with 18 bases in between. This CDR3 has 17 residues. Germline loops: CDR1 SGHTA, CDR2 FQGNSA. The CDR3 is CASSQGRGQWSNQPQHF. CDR3 nucleotide sequence: TGTGCCAGCAGCCAAGGGAGAGGACAGTGGAGCAATCAGCCCCAGCATTTT.

This clone was seen only a few times. The rearrangement uses TRBV29-1 and TRBJ2-4, with a weak D call TRBD2 (5 bases). V was shortened by 4 bases and J by 0 bases, with 19 bases between the two germline ends. Germline CDR1 reads SQVTM; CDR2 reads ANQGSEA. The CDR3 spans 17 residues. The CDR3 DNA is TGCAGCGTTGCTCGAGTTGGGGTGGCGGGAGCCAAAAACATTCAGTACTTC. It translates to CSVARVGVAGAKNIQYF.

This clone has more than one count but fewer than ten. This chain links TRBV6-6 with TRBJ2-7; 8 nucleotides line up with TRBD2. The ends lost 6 bases at V and 0 bases at J; junction bases unmatched: 7. This CDR3 has 15 amino acids. Per germline, CDR1 MNHNY and CDR2 SVGAGI (reference sequence). CDR3 nucleotide sequence: TGTGCCAGCAGCCGACTAGCGTCAAGCTCCTACGAGCAGTACTTC. This sequence encodes CASSRLASSSYEQYF.

The gene calls are TRBV9 and TRBJ1-4; no definite D call. The V gene's germline CDR1 is SGDLS and CDR2 YYNGEE. V lost 0 bases and J lost 5, with 5 bases in between. This CDR3 is 13 amino acids long. The CDR3 sequence: CASSVDWNEKLFF. The CDR3 region has the DNA TGTGCCAGCAGCGTAGACTGGAATGAAAAACTGTTTTTT.

The rearrangement links TRBV29-1 to TRBJ1-1; 7 bases are a match to TRBD1. Germline V gives CDR1 SQVTM, CDR2 ANQGSEA. This CDR3 comprises 15 residues. The ends lost 6 bases at V and 0 bases at J; junction bases unmatched: 10. CDR3 in DNA: TGCAGCGTAGGTCACAGGGGCCGATTGAACACTGAAGCTTTCTTT. Encoded protein: CSVGHRGRLNTEAFF.

V gene TRBV29-1 combines with J gene TRBJ1-1; a weak D match, TRBD1 (6 bases). The length of the CDR3 is 14 residues. Germline CDR1 SQVTM, CDR2 ANQGSEA. Deletions cut 6 bases from V and 2 bases from J, with 16 bases between. The CDR3 reads CSVKGQTKNTEAFF. In DNA, the CDR3 is TGCAGCGTCAAGGGACAAACAAAAAACACTGAAGCTTTCTTT.

This clone showed up many times. The rearrangement uses TRBV4-3 and TRBJ2-6; tentative D call: TRBD1 (6 bases). CDR1 and CDR2 from the germline V gene are LGHNA and YSLEER. V lost 2 bases to trimming and J lost 4 bases, with 6 bases between them. CDR3 length equals 14 residues. The CDR3 spells CASSQQGGANVLTF. The CDR3, as DNA: TGCGCCAGCAGCCAACAGGGGGGGGCCAACGTCCTGACTTTC.

The chain has TRBV27 and TRBJ2-7; 10 bases are a match to TRBD1. The CDR3 sequence is 14 residues long. The germline gives CDR1 MNHEY, CDR2 SMNVEV (reference sequence). J was trimmed by 4 bases and V by 6 bases; bases with no gene match: 6. The CDR3 is CASSFRDRGYEQYF. CDR3 nucleotide sequence: TGTGCCAGCAGCTTCCGGGACAGGGGATACGAGCAGTACTTC.

This clone has a handful of counts. The rearrangement uses TRBV9 and TRBJ1-1, with D perhaps TRBD1 (6 bases). Germline CDR1 is SGDLS and CDR2 is YYNGEE. This CDR3 has 15 residues. V lost 0 bases and J 1 base, leaving 10 bases between the germline ends. The DNA for the CDR3 is TGTGCCAGCAGCGTAGATCTCAGGGGGAACACTGAAGCTTTCTTT. Translation gives CASSVDLRGNTEAFF.

This clone turned up a few times. The rearrangement links TRBV6-6 to TRBJ2-1; 7 bases align to TRBD1. The CDR3 consists of 14 residues. The V gene end was trimmed by 6 bases and the J gene end by 5 bases; junction bases not matched to a gene: 7. Germline assignment: CDR1 MNHNY and CDR2 SVGAGI (reference sequence). CDR3 protein: CASSLNRGDNEQFF. CDR3 coding DNA: TGTGCCAGCAGCCTAAACAGGGGAGACAATGAGCAGTTCTTC.

This clone was detected a few times. The gene calls are TRBV11-2 and TRBJ2-3; 11 bases match TRBD1. After removal of 0 bases from V and 3 bases from J, the junction contained 2 bases not matched to a gene. Germline CDR1 reads SGHAT; CDR2 reads FQNNGV. The CDR3 spans 16 residues. The CDR3 loop is CASSLEGTGGTDTQYF. CDR3 DNA: TGTGCCAGCAGCTTAGAGGGGACAGGGGGAACAGATACGCAGTATTTT.

The chain couples TRBV5-1 to TRBJ1-5; 9 positions match TRBD1. Germline V CDR1 and CDR2: SGHRS, YFSETQ. J gave up 6 bases and V 0 bases, and 4 bases lay outside the gene matches. The CDR3 sequence is 15 residues long. Here the CDR3 reads CASSLAGQGGQPQHF. DNA for the CDR3: TGCGCCAGCAGCTTGGCGGGACAGGGCGGTCAGCCCCAGCATTTT.

The chain links TRBV5-6 to TRBJ2-7; D might be TRBD1 (6 bases). Germline loops: CDR1 SGHDT, CDR2 YYEEEE. This CDR3 contains 13 residues. Trimming took 6 bases from V and 3 from J, leaving 13 bases between them. The CDR3 nucleotides are TGTGCCAGCATACGGACAGACAACTACGAGCAGTACTTC. It yields the protein CASIRTDNYEQYF.

The CDR3 loop is CASSLSRGRGQPQHF. CDR3 in DNA: TGTGCCAGCAGTTTAAGCAGGGGGCGAGGACAGCCCCAGCATTTT. The V call is TRBV27, the J call TRBJ1-5; 8 bases are a match to TRBD1. Germline-derived CDR1 and CDR2 are MNHEY and SMNVEV (reference sequence). The CDR3 totals 15 residues. V was pared by 2 bases and J by 7 bases, with 7 bases of the junction left unmatched.

A few counts support this clone. The chain carries TRBV5-5 and TRBJ2-1; TRBD2 matches at 9 bases. The junction had 8 bases not matched to a gene; V was cut back by 1 base and J by 9 bases. Germline V gene sequence: CDR1 SGHKS, CDR2 YYEKEE (reference sequence). The length of the CDR3 is 15 residues. The CDR3 sequence: CASSLLREGRFEQFF. CDR3 DNA sequence: TGTGCCAGCAGCTTGCTGCGGGAGGGCCGGTTTGAGCAGTTCTTC.

This clone was detected a few times. The chain uses TRBV7-2 and TRBJ2-4; D ambiguous. Looked up from germline, CDR1 is SGHTA and CDR2 is FQGNSA. The ends were cut back, 5 bases at V and 8 bases at J, with 19 bases in the middle. CDR3 length: 15 residues. Written as DNA, the CDR3 is TGTGCCAGCAGCCCACCCCTCACCTACGATTACATTCAGTACTTC. Translation gives CASSPPLTYDYIQYF.

The rearrangement links TRBV19 to TRBJ2-1, with 11 bases aligning to TRBD2. The CDR3 sequence is 15 residues long. Germline V lookup: CDR1 LNHDA, CDR2 SQIVND (reference sequence). Trimming took 5 bases from V and 10 from J; bases not matched to a gene: 10. CDR3 loop: CASSWLAGGGWEQFF. The CDR3 bases are TGTGCCAGTAGTTGGCTAGCGGGAGGAGGCTGGGAGCAGTTCTTC. Together with reference TRBV19 and TRBJ2-1, the CDR3 gives the full variable domain: DGGITQSPKYLFRKEGQNVTLSCEQNLNHDAMYWYRQDPGQGLRLIYYSQIVNDFQKGDIAEGYSVSREKKESFPLTVTSAQKNPTAFYLCASSWLAGGGWEQFFGPGTRLTVL.

In this sample, this clone turned up a few times. The chain combines TRBV5-1 with TRBJ2-5, with 10 bases matching TRBD2. Germline CDR1 and CDR2: SGHRS and YFSETQ. This CDR3 is 16 amino acids long. The junction had 5 bases not matched to a gene; V was cut back by 1 base and J by 2 bases. The CDR3 spells CASSLFSGRAQETQYF. The CDR3 bases are TGCGCCAGCAGCTTGTTCAGCGGGAGGGCTCAAGAGACCCAGTACTTC.